The 5 T cell receptor beta chains presented below share a single source sample, sequenced in a study of shared clonotypes between healthy human individuals. Sequencing used immunoSEQ multiplex PCR; TCRdb keeps in-frame clones, though not all of them. The data show around 2,000,000 clones, with 85% to 95% seen just once and about 0.13% held by the top ten. The material sequenced was naive CD4+ T cells sorted from blood. Subset specified: CD45RA+ positively selected. The receptors were gathered from a man aged 18 to 29 in good health.

The rearrangement links TRBV19 to TRBJ2-1; D gene uncertain. The germline V and J ends were trimmed by 6 bases and 5 bases, with 20 bases remaining between them. Germline V lookup: CDR1 LNHDA, CDR2 SQIVND (reference sequence). The CDR3 is 16 residues long. CDR3 DNA sequence: TGTGCCAGTAGACGTACATCCATATCTGAGGACAATGAGCAGTTCTTC. Its protein product is CASRRTSISEDNEQFF.

This chain links TRBV5-4 with TRBJ1-2; D ambiguous. Germline CDR1 SGHNT, CDR2 YYREEE (reference sequence). V lost 5 bases and J 2 bases, leaving 10 bases between the germline ends. The CDR3 runs 13 residues. The CDR3 here is CASRYPGNYGYTF. DNA of the CDR3: TGTGCCAGCAGGTACCCGGGGAACTATGGCTACACCTTC.

The chain links TRBV7-2 to TRBJ2-7, with D perhaps matching TRBD1 (5 bases). CDR1 and CDR2 from the germline V gene are SGHTA and FQGNSA. This CDR3 is built from 15 residues. V shed 1 base and J shed 0 bases, with 10 bases lying between them. The CDR3 region is CASSLVTQGSYEQYF. The CDR3 coding sequence is TGTGCCAGCAGCTTAGTGACTCAGGGCTCCTACGAGCAGTACTTC.

The chain combines TRBV5-4 with TRBJ2-2, with 9 bases fitting TRBD2. The length of the CDR3 is 16 residues. Germline lookup yields CDR1 SGHNT and CDR2 YYREEE (reference sequence). V shed 2 bases and J 4 bases; nucleotides not matched to a gene: 6. The CDR3 loop is CASSLLAGGSTGELFF. The CDR3 coding sequence is TGTGCCAGCAGCTTACTCGCGGGAGGGAGCACCGGGGAGCTGTTTTTT.

The rearrangement joins TRBV7-9 to TRBJ1-4, with TRBD1 matching over 7 bases. CDR1 is SEHNR, CDR2 FQNEAQ, per germline (reference sequence). This CDR3 comprises 17 residues. V trimming: 5 bases; J trimming: 8 bases; junction bases outside the gene matches: 17. The CDR3: CASSHASKTGKGEKLFF. The CDR3 DNA reads TGTGCCAGCAGCCACGCCTCAAAGACAGGGAAGGGGGAAAAACTGTTTTTT.